A selection of T cell receptor beta chains follows, all from one sample in a study of early T cells in non-severe SARS-CoV-2 infection. Each CDR3 protein is one row after TCRdb ran MiXCR on the 5' RACE reads. Among 20,000 to 25,000 distinct CDR3 sequences listed, 4.5% to 7% were seen once. The sequenced sample consisted of whole blood. The source of these receptors is an adult who was a healthcare worker with PCR-confirmed SARS-CoV-2 infection or an uninfected control (not recorded which). The CDR3 runs from the conserved cysteine through the conserved F or W. The D gene is left open where the match is weak. Some rows mark clone size as missing; the rest say once, few, many or name a class of expanded clone.

j_gene: TRBJ2-5
d_gene: TRBD1
v_gene: TRBV7-6
abundance: few
CDR3aa: CASSSYRGMGLETQYF
CDR3nt: TGTGCCAGCAGCTCCTACAGGGGTATGGGCCTAGAGACCCAGTACTTC

j_gene: TRBJ2-1
d_gene: -
v_gene: TRBV7-2
abundance: -
CDR3aa: CASSHGSGYNEQFF
CDR3nt: TGTGCCAGCAGTCACGGTAGCGGATACAATGAGCAGTTCTTC

j_gene: TRBJ1-1
d_gene: -
v_gene: TRBV28
abundance: many
CDR3aa: CASRYDRAFF
CDR3nt: TGTGCCAGCCGATACGACAGGGCTTTCTTT

j_gene: TRBJ1-5
d_gene: -
v_gene: TRBV21-1
abundance: many
CDR3aa: CASKERQEVENCNQPQHF
CDR3nt: TGTGCCAGCAAAGAGCGGCAGGAAGTGGAGAATTGCAATCAGCCCCAGCATTTT

j_gene: TRBJ1-1
d_gene: -
v_gene: TRBV20-1
abundance: many
CDR3aa: CSARGGGNTEAFF
CDR3nt: TGCAGTGCTAGAGGGGGCGGGAACACTGAAGCTTTCTTT

j_gene: TRBJ2-3
d_gene: -
v_gene: TRBV18
abundance: many
CDR3aa: CASSPWGGTTNSGTDTQYF
CDR3nt: TGTGCCAGCTCACCATGGGGGGGCACCACGAACTCTGGCACAGATACGCAGTATTTT

j_gene: TRBJ2-3
d_gene: -
v_gene: TRBV3-1
abundance: many
CDR3aa: CASRTTGERDTQYF
CDR3nt: TGTGCCAGCCGAACAACAGGAGAACGAGATACGCAGTATTTT

j_gene: TRBJ2-1
d_gene: -
v_gene: TRBV7-9
abundance: -
CDR3aa: CASSFEVAYEQFF
CDR3nt: TGTGCCAGCAGCTTTGAAGTCGCCTATGAGCAGTTCTTC

j_gene: TRBJ2-6
d_gene: -
v_gene: TRBV2
abundance: many
CDR3aa: CASSRYRDTLSGANVLTF
CDR3nt: TGTGCCAGCAGCCGGTACAGGGATACTCTCTCTGGGGCCAACGTCCTGACTTTC

j_gene: TRBJ1-1
d_gene: TRBD1
v_gene: TRBV20-1
abundance: medium-sized
CDR3aa: CSITGATEAFF
CDR3nt: TGCAGCATTACAGGGGCCACTGAAGCTTTCTTT

j_gene: TRBJ1-1
d_gene: TRBD1
v_gene: TRBV12-3/TRBV12-4
abundance: many
CDR3aa: CASSFGQGITEAFF
CDR3nt: TGTGCCAGCAGTTTTGGACAGGGGATTACTGAAGCTTTCTTT

j_gene: TRBJ1-1
d_gene: TRBD1
v_gene: TRBV10-3
abundance: many
CDR3aa: CAIRQTGGSEAFF
CDR3nt: TGTGCCATCAGGCAAACAGGGGGTAGTGAAGCTTTCTTT

j_gene: TRBJ2-7
d_gene: -
v_gene: TRBV28
abundance: -
CDR3aa: CASSVRGAEQYF
CDR3nt: TGTGCCAGCAGTGTCAGGGGGGCCGAGCAGTACTTC

j_gene: TRBJ2-3
d_gene: -
v_gene: TRBV5-1
abundance: many
CDR3aa: CASSSTVSGTDTQYF
CDR3nt: TGCGCCAGCAGCTCGACAGTCTCTGGCACAGATACGCAGTATTTT

j_gene: TRBJ1-6
d_gene: -
v_gene: TRBV19
abundance: few
CDR3aa: CASSISSGTTSPLHF
CDR3nt: TGTGCCAGTAGTATCTCCAGCGGTACGACTTCACCCCTCCACTTT

j_gene: TRBJ2-3
d_gene: -
v_gene: TRBV3-1
abundance: few
CDR3aa: CASSQGQTSTDTQYF
CDR3nt: TGTGCCAGCAGCCAGGGCCAAACTAGCACAGATACGCAGTATTTT

j_gene: TRBJ1-6
d_gene: -
v_gene: TRBV4-1
abundance: many
CDR3aa: CASSSQEGGTSPLHF
CDR3nt: TGCGCCAGCAGCTCGCAAGAGGGGGGTACTTCACCCCTCCACTTT

j_gene: TRBJ2-4
d_gene: -
v_gene: TRBV5-1
abundance: medium-sized
CDR3aa: CASSLGWEPLAKNIQYF
CDR3nt: TGCGCCAGCAGCTTGGGATGGGAACCCCTAGCCAAAAACATTCAGTACTTC

j_gene: TRBJ2-3
d_gene: -
v_gene: TRBV6-5
abundance: few
CDR3aa: CASSARGVGPGTDTQYF
CDR3nt: TGTGCCAGCAGTGCACGAGGTGTGGGGCCCGGCACAGATACGCAGTATTTT

j_gene: TRBJ1-5
d_gene: -
v_gene: TRBV11-2
abundance: medium-sized
CDR3aa: CASSLSGGNQPQHF
CDR3nt: TGTGCCAGCAGCTTATCGGGAGGCAATCAGCCCCAGCATTTT

j_gene: TRBJ2-3
d_gene: TRBD2
v_gene: TRBV10-2
abundance: -
CDR3aa: CASSAITSGGADTQYF
CDR3nt: TGCGCCAGCAGTGCGATCACTAGCGGGGGTGCAGATACGCAGTATTTT

j_gene: TRBJ1-1
d_gene: -
v_gene: TRBV12-3/TRBV12-4
abundance: few
CDR3aa: CASSFAAGSEAFF
CDR3nt: TGTGCCAGCAGTTTCGCGGCAGGGTCTGAAGCTTTCTTT

j_gene: TRBJ2-2
d_gene: TRBD2
v_gene: TRBV9
abundance: few
CDR3aa: CASSGQPGGRTGELFF
CDR3nt: TGTGCCAGCAGCGGCCAACCGGGGGGGCGGACCGGGGAGCTGTTTTTT

j_gene: TRBJ1-1
d_gene: -
v_gene: TRBV7-9
abundance: few
CDR3aa: CASSATANTEAFF
CDR3nt: TGTGCCAGCAGCGCTACAGCGAACACTGAAGCTTTCTTT

j_gene: TRBJ1-1
d_gene: TRBD1
v_gene: TRBV12-3/TRBV12-4
abundance: few
CDR3aa: CASSGSRDRIGAFF
CDR3nt: TGTGCCAGCAGTGGGTCCCGGGACAGGATTGGAGCTTTCTTT

j_gene: TRBJ2-3
d_gene: -
v_gene: TRBV29-1
abundance: many
CDR3aa: CSVDRGEGDADTQYF
CDR3nt: TGCAGCGTTGACAGGGGAGAGGGGGACGCAGATACGCAGTATTTT

j_gene: TRBJ2-7
d_gene: -
v_gene: TRBV6-5
abundance: many
CDR3aa: CASSFRGGGPNLYEQYF
CDR3nt: TGTGCCAGCAGTTTCCGTGGAGGGGGACCAAATCTCTACGAGCAGTACTTC

j_gene: TRBJ2-3
d_gene: -
v_gene: TRBV6-5
abundance: few
CDR3aa: CASSYSLSSTDTQYF
CDR3nt: TGTGCCAGCAGTTACAGTCTGTCTAGCACAGATACGCAGTATTTT

j_gene: TRBJ2-7
d_gene: -
v_gene: TRBV10-2
abundance: few
CDR3aa: CASSEGWGASYEQYF
CDR3nt: TGCGCCAGCAGTGAGGGGTGGGGGGCCTCCTACGAGCAGTACTTC

j_gene: TRBJ2-4
d_gene: -
v_gene: TRBV5-5
abundance: -
CDR3aa: CASSSRGPGDIQYF
CDR3nt: TGTGCCAGCAGCTCGCGGGGGCCCGGGGACATTCAGTACTTC

j_gene: TRBJ1-1
d_gene: TRBD1
v_gene: TRBV12-3/TRBV12-4
abundance: many
CDR3aa: CASSGQGKKNTEAFF
CDR3nt: TGTGCCAGCTCCGGACAGGGGAAAAAGAACACTGAAGCTTTCTTT

j_gene: TRBJ1-2
d_gene: -
v_gene: TRBV28
abundance: many
CDR3aa: CASTSAGARGNMGYTF
CDR3nt: TGTGCCAGCACTTCGGCGGGGGCCAGGGGAAATATGGGCTACACCTTC